This is a list of T cell receptor beta chains from one sample in a study of neurological immune-mediated disorders. TCRdb reanalysed the 5' RACE reads using MiXCR and keeps one entry per CDR3 protein. The data contain approximately 44,000 distinct CDR3 sequences, approximately 5.8% of them singletons. Sequenced: CD4+ T cells from blood. The source of these receptors is a woman between 18 and 29 years old with multiple sclerosis. Both conserved end residues are trimmed from each CDR3. Fields, in order: J gene, V gene, CDR3 protein.

J gene: TRBJ1-3
V gene: TRBV6-5
CDR3 protein: ASRRTGVVGNTIY

J gene: TRBJ2-3
V gene: TRBV7-8
CDR3 protein: ASSRKRDYRPDTQY

J gene: TRBJ2-3
V gene: TRBV20-1
CDR3 protein: SARDQTSLVSDTQY

J gene: TRBJ1-1
V gene: TRBV12-3/TRBV12-4
CDR3 protein: ASNPEDTEAF

J gene: TRBJ2-7
V gene: TRBV27
CDR3 protein: ASSEVGGGPYEQY

J gene: TRBJ1-1
V gene: TRBV18
CDR3 protein: ASLASGLHEAF

J gene: TRBJ2-7
V gene: TRBV5-1
CDR3 protein: ASSPGTSGYEQY

J gene: TRBJ1-1
V gene: TRBV14
CDR3 protein: ASSQGSRTEAF

J gene: TRBJ1-4
V gene: TRBV20-1
CDR3 protein: SVPYRGVSNEKLF

J gene: TRBJ2-6
V gene: TRBV18
CDR3 protein: ASSPAGRSGANVLT

J gene: TRBJ1-2
V gene: TRBV6-6
CDR3 protein: ATVPTLQIQGYT

J gene: TRBJ1-3
V gene: TRBV12-3/TRBV12-4
CDR3 protein: ASRGRNTIY

J gene: TRBJ2-5
V gene: TRBV25-1
CDR3 protein: ASSDRDTQETQY

J gene: TRBJ1-4
V gene: TRBV5-1
CDR3 protein: ASSFGDAGAELF

J gene: TRBJ1-5
V gene: TRBV18
CDR3 protein: ASSSERYQPQH

J gene: TRBJ2-1
V gene: TRBV7-2
CDR3 protein: ASTPLAGFGNEQF

J gene: TRBJ1-6
V gene: TRBV6-6
CDR3 protein: ASSYPDREANSPLH

J gene: TRBJ1-5
V gene: TRBV6-1
CDR3 protein: ASRGQAGSNQPQH

J gene: TRBJ1-3
V gene: TRBV6-5
CDR3 protein: ASRATGSSGNTIY

J gene: TRBJ2-1
V gene: TRBV10-1
CDR3 protein: ASSEVTSGNNEQF

J gene: TRBJ2-2
V gene: TRBV5-1
CDR3 protein: ASSILRGSSGELF

J gene: TRBJ1-5
V gene: TRBV6-2/TRBV6-3
CDR3 protein: ASSYRAGAGYQPQH

J gene: TRBJ2-2
V gene: TRBV20-1
CDR3 protein: SATAGEGIAGELF

J gene: TRBJ1-6
V gene: TRBV6-5
CDR3 protein: ASSSSGPRNYNSPLH

J gene: TRBJ2-3
V gene: TRBV11-3
CDR3 protein: ASSSGSGLANTDTQY

J gene: TRBJ2-4
V gene: TRBV7-8
CDR3 protein: ASSPRGGTKNIQY

J gene: TRBJ2-5
V gene: TRBV28
CDR3 protein: ASSPQGLGGTQY

J gene: TRBJ1-3
V gene: TRBV10-3
CDR3 protein: AISGDSGNTIY

J gene: TRBJ2-5
V gene: TRBV7-2
CDR3 protein: ASSPRSLRETQY

J gene: TRBJ1-5
V gene: TRBV30
CDR3 protein: VWSGGQVNQPQH

J gene: TRBJ2-1
V gene: TRBV4-3
CDR3 protein: ASSQDRTGGGNEQF

J gene: TRBJ2-7
V gene: TRBV11-2
CDR3 protein: ASTSLDSSYEQY

J gene: TRBJ1-1
V gene: TRBV20-1
CDR3 protein: SAPRTGGPNAEAF

J gene: TRBJ1-1
V gene: TRBV5-1
CDR3 protein: ASSPRDRGDTEAF

J gene: TRBJ2-5
V gene: TRBV7-2
CDR3 protein: ASSEGTSRETQY

J gene: TRBJ2-2
V gene: TRBV5-5
CDR3 protein: ASSLVGNTGELF

J gene: TRBJ1-2
V gene: TRBV7-9
CDR3 protein: ASSSGQAQVFGYT

J gene: TRBJ1-2
V gene: TRBV28
CDR3 protein: ATGQGPNYGYT

J gene: TRBJ2-1
V gene: TRBV19
CDR3 protein: ASTIGLVGNEQF

J gene: TRBJ2-3
V gene: TRBV28
CDR3 protein: ASSSGQGSTLTQY

J gene: TRBJ1-5
V gene: TRBV7-2
CDR3 protein: ASSFTGDSNQPQH

J gene: TRBJ2-1
V gene: TRBV20-1
CDR3 protein: SASYSAGVDEQF

J gene: TRBJ1-1
V gene: TRBV20-1
CDR3 protein: SARASMGTEAF

J gene: TRBJ1-2
V gene: TRBV9
CDR3 protein: ASSVEGSYDGHT

J gene: TRBJ1-1
V gene: TRBV6-4
CDR3 protein: ASSDSRMNTEAF

J gene: TRBJ1-2
V gene: TRBV5-1
CDR3 protein: ASSLEAGYGYT

J gene: TRBJ2-3
V gene: TRBV11-2
CDR3 protein: ASSPSGSTDTQY

J gene: TRBJ2-5
V gene: TRBV12-3/TRBV12-4
CDR3 protein: ASSPLEETQY